Below, one T cell receptor (beta chain) is given with its context. Documented time point: newly diagnosed GD, antithyroid drugs for less than 3 months. The TCR library was made from RNA extracted from PBMCs. Arm-PCR of CDR3 regions and iRepertoire HTBI primers were used to build TCR beta libraries. Each CDR3 protein gets one entry after TCRdb re-called the multiplex PCR reads with MiXCR. The sample carries some 560,000 distinct CDR3 sequences, 15% to 20% recorded once. This sample was included in a study of regulatory T cells in long-lasting Graves disease. Trimming stripped 5 bases from V and 0 bases from J, with 11 bases between. This CDR3 has 14 residues. From germline, CDR1 is GTSNPN and CDR2 SVGIG (reference sequence). The sample also formed part of further work on T cells in Graves' hyperthyroidism and ophthalmopathy.

The sequence was collected from a woman in her forties or fifties with Graves disease. Sequencing used peripheral blood mononuclear cells (PBMCs), obtained at new diagnosis, from a patient treated with antithyroid drugs. The chain combines TRBV30 with TRBJ1-3; D is unclear. The CDR3 loop is CAWGVGLSGNTIYF. The CDR3 DNA is TGTGCCTGGGGGGTCGGACTCTCTGGAAACACCATATATTTT.